This T cell receptor beta chain is from a study of metastatic and nonmetastatic thyroid tumors (dated by TCRdb to 2020 to 2021). For the wider study: Repertoires from peripheral blood and from tumor or nodule tissue samples of malignant and benign thyroid patients were compared.

The method behind the library was PCR. TCRdb records Illumina HiSeq 4000 as the sequencer. High-throughput sequencing was used to profile the CDR3 region of the TCR beta-chain in every patient. As for the original processing: A classifier to discriminate distant-metastatic papillary thyroid cancer patients was built from CDR3 differences across clinicopathological groups. Repertoire diversity was assessed with the Shannon index, and tumor-blood repertoire similarity with the Morisita-Horn index. The public sequencing data were trimmed at Q25 with fastp and processed into clonotypes with MiXCR by TCRdb, which kept only in-frame beta chains. The V and J calls shown here were made by TCRdb, not taken from the authors' results. The sample records about 15,000 clones, roughly 3.5% of which are singletons. 23% of the sample belongs to the ten largest clones. Overall results and qualifications from the work: In both blood and tumor samples, TCR beta diversity was reported to be significantly higher in malignant tumors than in benign nodules.

This clone showed up many times. The antigen it binds to is not known. Germline and junction disagree at one end, which may indicate a read error. Other DNA sequences within the sample encode an identical CDR3. None of the patients had been given any treatment before thyroid surgery. Using T-cell receptor beta sequencing, the researchers looked back retrospectively at clinical samples from patients, gathered between about 2011 and 2019. The sample taken for sequencing was tumor tissue. The clonotype was recovered from a female donor with papillary thyroid cancer or a benign thyroid nodule (not recorded which). Some clones in this sample may be carry-over from other donors' samples.

At the DNA level, the sequence is TGTGCCTGGAGTCGCGGCTACGAGCAGTATTTC. Its product reads: CAWSRGYEQYF. The chain is encoded by TRBV30 joined to TRBJ2-7; no D gene call is confident. The germline V gene (reference sequence) yields GTSNPN for CDR1 and SVGIG for CDR2. The CDR3 measures 11 amino acids from cysteine to phenylalanine. Left in the record is the CDR3 DNA by itself, 33 bases read in frame from the first base.